Described below is a single TCR beta chain sequence and its context. The target antigen is unknown. Looked up from germline, CDR1 is SGHTA and CDR2 is FQGNSA. The CDR3 consists of 16 residues. This record comes from a study of T cells expressing NK-cell markers. As for the study in general: Researchers got TCR beta repertoires out of sorted CD3+CD56+NKG2C+, CD3+CD56+NKG2C- and CD3+CD56-NKG2C+ T cells. The sequencing cohort of eight donors included seven HCMV-seropositive individuals and one seronegative individual.

Libraries used 5'RACE template switching adding universal primer site and UMIs. TCRdb reprocessed the 5' RACE reads and stores each CDR3 protein as one record, lacking DNA. The sample has a few hundred thousand distinct CDR3 sequences, and its top ten clones hold under 6.5%. Study-wide results and limits: Roughly six donors showed dominant NKG2C+ clonotypes comprising roughly 1.0-7.0% of their CD8+ T cells.

This TCR was recovered from a man aged 18 to 70 in good health. This sequence joins TRBV7-2 and TRBJ2-1; TCRdb's D gene call, TRBD1, goes unchecked for lack of DNA. What was sequenced was blood T cells: a sorted CD56 or NKG2C T cell subset, CD4+ or CD8+ T cells, or bulk PBMC T cells (not recorded which). CDR3 sequence: CASSLMTGGGGNEQFF.